A single sample gave rise to the 17 T cell receptor beta chains below, sequenced in a study of PD-1 blockade in classical Hodgkin lymphoma. Data came from immunoSEQ multiplex PCR; TCRdb stores just in-frame clones and leaves some out. The sample has some 90,000 clones, around 80% seen once. Documented time point: cycle 4 day 1 (C4D1), after 6 weeks of nivolumab. Every patient had relapsed following autologous stem cell transplantation, and cohorts differed in brentuximab vedotin exposure. This specimen consisted of peripheral blood mononuclear cells (PBMCs), obtained before the fourth cycle of nivolumab. These receptors were obtained from a human donor with classical Hodgkin lymphoma.

The chain employs TRBV19 and TRBJ1-5, with 8 bases identical to TRBD1. Germline V CDR1 and CDR2: LNHDA, SQIVND (reference sequence). The CDR3 sequence is 14 residues long. V lost 4 bases and J lost 7; bases outside the gene matches: 6. The CDR3, as DNA: TGTGCCAGTAGTACAACAGGGGGGGGACAGCCCCAGCATTTT. The encoded protein is CASSTTGGGQPQHF.

Concerning this clone: At one of its ends the junction is not consistent with the germline gene, which may arise from a read error. The chain couples TRBV5-6 to TRBJ2-1, with 8 nucleotides matching TRBD2. CDR1 and CDR2 from the germline V gene are SGHDT and YYEEEE. The CDR3 runs to 15 residues. CDR3 residues: CASILGPSGYNEQFF. DNA of the CDR3: TGTGCCAGCATCTTGGGGCCTAGCGGGTACAATGAGCAGTTCTTC.

This chain joins TRBV15 and TRBJ2-7; 7 nucleotides align to TRBD1. Germline V lookup: CDR1 LNHNV, CDR2 YYDKDF (reference sequence). CDR3 length equals 18 residues. Losses at the gene ends were 1 base for V and 3 bases for J; bases not matched to a gene: 15. DNA of the CDR3: TGTGCCACCAGCAGAGGAGGTTTAAGAACAGGGGCCGACTACGAGCAGTACTTC. It translates to CATSRGGLRTGADYEQYF.

The chain carries TRBV9 and TRBJ2-5, with TRBD1 matching over 9 bases. Germline V gene sequence: CDR1 SGDLS, CDR2 YYNGEE. The V segment lost 4 bases and the J segment 1 base; nucleotides outside the gene matches: 8. The CDR3 consists of 16 residues. Here the CDR3 reads CASSPRGDRAQETQYF. The CDR3 region has the DNA TGTGCCAGCAGCCCCCGTGGGGACAGGGCCCAAGAGACCCAGTACTTC.

The chain carries TRBV5-1 and TRBJ2-3; unclear D gene. Trimming took off 2 bases at V and 8 bases at J, with 15 bases between the two ends. The germline CDR1 and CDR2 sequences are SGHRS and YFSETQ. This CDR3 contains 14 residues. The CDR3 nucleotides are TGCGCCAGCAGCTTAAATCCTGGAACGACTACGCAGTATTTT. Its translation: CASSLNPGTTTQYF.

J is TRBJ1-4 and V is TRBV10-3, with D possibly being TRBD1 (6 bases). The CDR3 covers 13 residues. Trimming removed 4 bases at V and 6 bases at J, with 9 bases between. Germline CDR1 ENHRY, CDR2 SYGVKD. DNA for the CDR3: TGTGCCATCAGTGGAGGGGGGGATGAAAAACTGTTTTTT. Protein: CAISGGGDEKLFF.

The chain is built from TRBV29-1 and TRBJ2-5, with D possibly matching TRBD2 (6 bases). The V end lost 3 bases, the J end lost 5 bases, and 13 bases lay between the germline ends. The CDR3 covers 13 residues. Germline V lookup: CDR1 SQVTM, CDR2 ANQGSEA. The CDR3 DNA reads TGCAGCGTTGAGTTCGGAGGGACGGAGACCCAGTACTTC. It specifies CSVEFGGTETQYF.

This clone occurred once. The rearrangement uses TRBV5-1 and TRBJ1-5, with D unresolved. The CDR3 is 13 amino acids. The V end lost 4 bases, the J end lost 7 bases, and 12 bases lay between the germline ends. Germline lookup yields CDR1 SGHRS and CDR2 YFSETQ. For the CDR3, the DNA is TGCGCCAGCAGCATGGATCTAGAGCAGCCCCAGCATTTT. This sequence encodes CASSMDLEQPQHF.

The chain joins TRBV5-1 to TRBJ2-5; D is uncertain. From germline, CDR1 is SGHRS and CDR2 YFSETQ. The CDR3 is 14 residues long. V was cut by 0 bases and J by 5 bases, with 11 bases left in between. The CDR3 sequence is CASSLGTVRETQYF. For the CDR3, the DNA is TGCGCCAGCAGCTTGGGAACGGTCCGGGAGACCCAGTACTTC.

CDR3 nucleotide sequence: TGTGCCAGCAGTTACTCAGGCAGGGGGTATGGCTACACCTTC. Protein: CASSYSGRGYGYTF. The chain carries TRBV6-5 and TRBJ1-2; 7 bases are a match to TRBD1. The junction had 3 bases not matched to a gene; V was cut back by 0 bases and J by 5 bases. Germline values: CDR1 MNHEY, CDR2 SVGAGI. The CDR3 runs 14 residues.

The chain recombines TRBV14 with TRBJ2-3; 7 bases fit TRBD2. The CDR3 runs to 13 residues. V lost 4 bases and J lost 9; bases outside the gene matches: 7. CDR1 is SGHDN and CDR2 is FVKESK in the germline V gene. The CDR3 nucleotides read TGTGCCAGCAGCCGGGAGGGACCGCGGACGCAGTATTTT. Translated: CASSREGPRTQYF.

The gene calls are TRBV5-1 and TRBJ2-3; perhaps TRBD2 as D (5 bases). CDR1 SGHRS and CDR2 YFSETQ come from the germline V gene. The CDR3 runs 14 residues. Trimming removed 0 bases from V and 3 bases from J, with 8 bases in between. The CDR3 DNA follows: TGCGCCAGCAGCTTGGCGGTAGCGACAGATACGCAGTATTTT. It specifies CASSLAVATDTQYF.

The chain has TRBV18 and TRBJ2-1, with D perhaps being TRBD1 or TRBD2 (5 bases each). CDR3 length: 13 amino acids. Deletions cut 3 bases from V and 7 bases from J, with 10 bases between. Germline values: CDR1 KGHSH, CDR2 LQKENI. The CDR3 bases are TGTGCCAGCTCACCCGAAGAGGGGAATGAGCAGTTCTTC. Residues: CASSPEEGNEQFF.

The rearrangement uses TRBV4-2 and TRBJ1-3; D is unresolved. The CDR3 runs to 12 residues. CDR1 LGHNA and CDR2 YNFKEQ come from the germline V gene. The V gene lost 7 bases and the J gene lost 2 bases, with 6 bases spanning the gap. CDR3 sequence (DNA): TGTGCCAGCATGGGCGCTGGAAACACCATATATTTT. Its translation: CASMGAGNTIYF.

The chain uses TRBV5-1 and TRBJ2-1; possible D gene TRBD2, 6 bases. The CDR3 contains 15 residues. The V gene lost 4 bases and the J gene lost 6 bases, with 17 bases spanning the gap. Per the germline V gene, CDR1 is SGHRS and CDR2 is YFSETQ. CDR3 nucleotide sequence: TGCGCCAGCAGCCCGGGTTGGGGGGATAGCAATGAGCAGTTCTTC. Its translation is CASSPGWGDSNEQFF.

The chain is built from TRBV2 and TRBJ1-1; D is undetermined. Germline V gives CDR1 SNHLY, CDR2 FYNNEI. Trimming pared 6 bases from V and 1 base from J, leaving 12 bases between. The CDR3 sequence is 14 residues long. The CDR3 loop reads CASRRVSGNTEAFF. The DNA of the CDR3 is TGTGCCAGCAGGAGGGTATCAGGGAACACTGAAGCTTTCTTT.

V usage is TRBV18 and J usage is TRBJ1-1; no clear D. This CDR3 region has 14 residues. V lost 2 bases, J lost 1 base, and 8 bases lay in between. Germline V gene data show CDR1 as KGHSH and CDR2 as LQKENI. CDR3 sequence: CASSPDTRNTEAFF. As DNA, the CDR3 is TGTGCCAGCTCACCAGACACTAGGAACACTGAAGCTTTCTTT.